The clone carrying this T cell receptor (beta chain) was detected only a few times. Germline V gene sequence: CDR1 MNHEY, CDR2 SVGAGI. The CDR3 totals 15 residues. Trimming pared 2 bases from V and 1 base from J, leaving 6 bases between. This sample was taken from a study of T-cell reconstitution after alpha-beta-depleted transplantation in children. During its preparation, the TCRbeta library received unique molecular identifiers. TCRdb used MiXCR to reprocess the PCR reads, holding one entry per CDR3 protein. The profile shows some 490,000 distinct CDR3 sequences, about 12% of them singletons. The sample consisted of PBMCs from the stem cell graft donor, taken from the stem cell graft. The sequence derives from a human donor who donated a stem cell graft to a child with combined immunodeficiency. The chain combines TRBV6-5 with TRBJ1-6, with D unclear. CDR3 DNA sequence: TGTGCCAGCAGTTACGTGAATTCCTATAATTCACCCCTCCACTTT. Protein: CASSYVNSYNSPLHF.